These 17 T cell receptor beta chains were sequenced from one sample in a study of CD8+ T cells in alopecia areata. Isolated RNA was reverse transcribed into cDNA used as the sequencing template. The repertoire was sequenced with immunoSEQ multiplex PCR; TCRdb's copy has only in-frame clones and lacks some. Of approximately 150,000 clones in the sample, approximately 87% were seen once. The sample in question was CD8+ T cells sorted from blood, obtained at week 0. The receptors were sampled from a human donor with alopecia areata.

The V and J genes are TRBV19 and TRBJ1-2; 10 bases match TRBD1. The germline V gene encodes CDR1 LNHDA and CDR2 SQIVND (reference sequence). The CDR3 is 18 residues long. J was trimmed by 0 bases and V by 3 bases; bases with no gene match: 10. The CDR3 DNA sequence: TGTGCCAGTAGTATCGACCGGGACAGGGGCTATACTAACTATGGCTACACCTTC. Translating gives CASSIDRDRGYTNYGYTF. Based on the CDR3 plus reference TRBV19 and TRBJ1-2, the full variable domain is DGGITQSPKYLFRKEGQNVTLSCEQNLNHDAMYWYRQDPGQGLRLIYYSQIVNDFQKGDIAEGYSVSREKKESFPLTVTSAQKNPTAFYLCASSIDRDRGYTNYGYTFGSGTRLTVV.

The chain recombines TRBV10-1 with TRBJ2-5, with D possibly being TRBD1 or TRBD2 (5 bases each). The J call may be faulty, since TRBJ2-7 better matches the DNA end. Per the germline V gene, CDR1 is WNHNN and CDR2 is SYGVQD (reference sequence). The CDR3 totals 15 residues. CDR3 nucleotides: TGCGCCAGCAGTGACCCCAGGGAGAGGATGTACGAGCAGTACTTC. Amino acids: CASSDPRERMYEQYF.

The chain couples TRBV7-9 to TRBJ1-1, with D maybe TRBD1 (5 bases). V lost 8 bases and J lost 5, with 6 bases in between. Germline values: CDR1 SEHNR, CDR2 FQNEAQ (reference sequence). The CDR3 sequence is 10 residues long. CDR3 DNA: TGTGCCAGCGAGGGGACTGAAGCTTTCTTT. It codes for CASEGTEAFF.

The CDR3 DNA reads as TGTGCCAGCAGTCCCCCGGGGACGGGCGAGTACTTC. Translated, it gives CASSPPGTGEYF. The rearrangement links TRBV27 to TRBJ2-7, with D perhaps assigned TRBD1 or TRBD2 (5 bases each). The CDR3 sequence is 12 residues long. Trimming shortened V by 5 bases and J by 11 bases, and 16 bases separated the two germline ends. CDR1 is MNHEY, CDR2 SMNVEV, per germline (reference sequence).

The count of this clone is one. The same CDR3 can be traced to other DNA sequences in this sample. The chain carries TRBV29-1 and TRBJ2-7; D not certain. V was pared by 7 bases and J by 4 bases, with 14 bases between. Germline loops: CDR1 SQVTM, CDR2 ANQGSEA. The CDR3 is 12 residues long. The CDR3 here is CSGRTGPYEQYF. The CDR3 region has the DNA TGCAGCGGCCGAACGGGTCCGTACGAGCAGTACTTC.

This clone showed up just once. This chain uses TRBV4-1 with TRBJ2-7; TRBD1 or TRBD2 may be the D gene (5 bases each). Germline values: CDR1 MGHRA, CDR2 YSYEKL. This CDR3 region has 14 residues. V dropped 1 base and J dropped 7 bases, with 14 bases sitting between them. The CDR3 sequence is CASSQGGALVEQYF. As DNA, the CDR3 is TGCGCCAGCAGCCAAGGAGGGGCCCTAGTTGAGCAGTACTTC.

V and J are TRBV6-1 and TRBJ2-1; D remains ambiguous. V dropped 0 bases and J dropped 0 bases, with 9 bases sitting between them. CDR1 and CDR2 (germline): MNHNS, SASEGT. The CDR3 length is 16 residues. The CDR3 DNA is TGTGCCAGCAGTGAAGCGGATGAAAGCTCCTACAATGAGCAGTTCTTC. It specifies CASSEADESSYNEQFF.

The chain carries TRBV30 and TRBJ2-5, with 16 bases matching TRBD2. J gave up 4 bases and V 1 base, and 6 bases lay outside the gene matches. CDR1 GTSNPN and CDR2 SVGIG come from the germline V gene (reference sequence). The CDR3 is made up of 17 amino acids. Here the CDR3 reads CAWSGGLAGGPGETQYF. CDR3 bases: TGTGCCTGGAGTGGGGGACTAGCGGGAGGGCCGGGAGAGACCCAGTACTTC. Filled out from reference TRBV30 and TRBJ2-5, the complete variable domain reads SQTIHQWPATLVQPVGSPLSLECTVEGTSNPNLYWYRQAAGRGLQLLFYSVGIGQISSEVPQNLSASRPQDRQFILSSKKLLLSDSGFYLCAWSGGLAGGPGETQYFGPGTRLLVL.

This clone was observed a single time. The gene calls are TRBV19 and TRBJ2-5; D gene unclear. The CDR3 has 15 residues. The V gene's germline CDR1 is LNHDA and CDR2 SQIVND (reference sequence). V was shortened by 5 bases and J by 5 bases, with 18 bases between the two germline ends. The CDR3 region is CASSLPGPAWETQYF. The DNA for the CDR3 is TGTGCCAGTAGTCTGCCGGGCCCTGCATGGGAGACCCAGTACTTC. Drawing the rest from reference TRBV19 and TRBJ2-5, the complete variable domain is DGGITQSPKYLFRKEGQNVTLSCEQNLNHDAMYWYRQDPGQGLRLIYYSQIVNDFQKGDIAEGYSVSREKKESFPLTVTSAQKNPTAFYLCASSLPGPAWETQYFGPGTRLLVL.

The chain couples TRBV7-9 to TRBJ1-5; TRBD1 aligns across 8 bases. The CDR3 consists of 19 residues. Germline CDR1 is SEHNR and CDR2 is FQNEAQ (reference sequence). V lost 5 bases, J lost 5 bases, and 20 bases stayed unmatched. This CDR3 is CASSKFQGAGALRDQPQHF. The CDR3 DNA reads TGTGCCAGCAGCAAATTTCAGGGGGCCGGAGCCCTTAGGGATCAGCCCCAGCATTTT. The full variable domain, completed using reference TRBV7-9 and TRBJ1-5, is DTGVSQNPRHKITKRGQNVTFRCDPISEHNRLYWYRQTLGQGPEFLTYFQNEAQLEKSRLLSDRFSAERPKGSFSTLEIQRTEQGDSAMYLCASSKFQGAGALRDQPQHFGDGTRLSIL.

The V gene is TRBV13, the J gene TRBJ2-1; D is perhaps TRBD2 (6 bases). V was shortened by 7 bases and J by 0 bases, with 16 bases between the two germline ends. From germline, CDR1 is PRHDT and CDR2 FYEKMQ (reference sequence). This CDR3 comprises 16 residues. CDR3 protein: CASNLPGESSYNEQFF. CDR3 coding DNA: TGTGCCAGCAACCTACCGGGGGAGAGCTCCTACAATGAGCAGTTCTTC.

This clone was detected only a few times. The rearrangement links TRBV7-8 to TRBJ1-2, with TRBD1 matching 7 bases. J gave up 7 bases and V 4 bases, and 21 bases lay outside the gene matches. The germline gives CDR1 SGHVS, CDR2 FQNEAQ. The CDR3 has 18 residues. As DNA, the CDR3 is TGTGCCAGCAGCTCCGCCCGACAGGGACTCCTTCTTGAGGGTGGCTACACCTTC. Its translation: CASSSARQGLLLEGGYTF.

This clone has just one count. The chain employs TRBV29-1 and TRBJ2-1, with a weak D call TRBD2 (5 bases). The V gene's germline CDR1 is SQVTM and CDR2 ANQGSEA. The CDR3 covers 14 residues. The germline V and J ends were trimmed by 3 bases and 5 bases, with 14 bases remaining between them. The CDR3, as DNA: TGCAGCGTTGAGGGAATTCTACTAGACAATGAGCAGTTCTTC. Translated: CSVEGILLDNEQFF.

The V and J genes are TRBV9 and TRBJ2-1; no definite D call. Per the germline V gene, CDR1 is SGDLS and CDR2 is YYNGEE. CDR3 size: 16 residues. Trimming cost V 0 bases and J 6 bases, with 16 bases left between them. CDR3 sequence (DNA): TGTGCCAGCAGCGTAGTAAGGGCCCAAGGAGCCAATGAGCAGTTCTTC. This sequence encodes CASSVVRAQGANEQFF.

The chain is built from TRBV28 and TRBJ2-5, with 9 bases lining up with TRBD1. V gave up 4 bases and J gave up 4 bases; unmatched junction bases: 10. This CDR3 spans 16 amino acids. Germline lookup yields CDR1 MDHEN and CDR2 SYDVKM. This chain's CDR3 is CASSSRQGEGGETQYF. CDR3 DNA sequence: TGTGCCAGCAGTTCCAGACAGGGGGAAGGAGGAGAGACCCAGTACTTC. The full variable domain, with the rest looked up from reference TRBV28 and TRBJ2-5, is DVKVTQSSRYLVKRTGEKVFLECVQDMDHENMFWYRQDPGLGLRLIYFSYDVKMKEKGDIPEGYSVSREKKERFSLILESASTNQTSMYLCASSSRQGEGGETQYFGPGTRLLVL.

V and J are TRBV13 and TRBJ2-1; TRBD1 matches 11 bases. The CDR3 runs to 15 residues. The ends lost 5 bases at V and 4 bases at J; junction bases unmatched: 4. Germline V gene lookup returns CDR1 PRHDT and CDR2 FYEKMQ (reference sequence). The DNA for the CDR3 is TGTGCCAGCAGCATCCGGGACAGGGGGTACAATGAGCAGTTCTTC. It encodes CASSIRDRGYNEQFF.

The rearrangement joins TRBV5-6 to TRBJ2-3; 7 bases agree with TRBD2. V dropped 2 bases and J dropped 3; count of bases not matched to a gene: 3. From germline, CDR1 is SGHDT and CDR2 YYEEEE. The CDR3 contains 14 residues. The CDR3 nucleotides read TGTGCCAGCAGCTTCGGACTAGGAACAGATACGCAGTATTTT. Its translation is CASSFGLGTDTQYF.